The source of this T cell receptor beta chain is a study of PD-1 blockade in classical Hodgkin lymphoma (dated by TCRdb to 2018 to 2021). Regarding the study in general: Nivolumab dosing was 3 mg/kg intravenously every 2 weeks, continuing until either disease progression or unacceptable toxicity. To define a peripheral blood immune signature of response to PD-1 blockade in classical Hodgkin lymphoma, the study combined TCR beta sequencing with CyTOF.

Genomic DNA was isolated using the Qiagen DNeasy kit from unsorted PBMCs as well as from negatively selected CD4+ and CD8+ fractions. TCR beta CDR3 regions were amplified by immunoSEQ multiplex PCR using primers annealing to V and J segments. A synthetic immune receptor repertoire was used to minimize amplification bias, and remaining bias was computationally removed after sequencing. As for how the authors treated the data: Custom Python scripts were used to quantify repertoire diversity as the Shannon entropy index. The unsorted, CD4+ and CD8+ repertoires were each analyzed separately, with the exception of combined analyses, where CD4+ and CD8+ sequences were merged in silico. Clonal expansion was defined as a frequency increase of at least 2-fold after treatment compared with C1D1, and clones undetected at baseline were assigned a pseudocount of 0.5. Singleton clones were defined as clones with 0 or 1 copy at C1D1, and non-singleton clones were defined as clones with 2 or more copies. Clones expanded in unsorted samples were labelled as CD4+, CD8+ or unknown by matching protein sequences in sorted samples from the same patient. Wilcoxon tests were applied to paired samples to test diversity changes from C1D1 to C4D1. Here the immuneACCESS table is served through TCRdb, limited to in-frame sequences with V and J called. Missing clones are a known gap in these copies; in checked studies unresolved V genes cover under half, and the rest lacks a known reason. Clone size and V and J calls were adopted from that table, with D and trimming inferred from the DNA. Within this sample are about 6,700 clones, with more than 70% of them counted one time only. The top ten hold 42% of the sample.

General study outcomes and caveats: The study was restricted to a single clinical trial cohort, and the causes of repertoire differences, possibly disease activity or prior therapy, were left undefined. Among trial patients, those achieving complete response had baseline diversity similar to that of newly diagnosed patients, while diversity was significantly lower in partial responders and progressors. CD4+ but not CD8+ TCR diversity rose significantly by C4D1 (p=0.0027 vs p=0.16), most apparent in complete responders (p=0.02). Baseline TCR diversity was reported to be lower in newly diagnosed patients than in healthy donors, and even lower in relapsed/refractory patients. Patients starting nivolumab less than 1 year after ASCT had lower diversity and were excluded from later analyses to avoid confounding by immune reconstitution.

The time point label on this specimen signifies: cycle 4 day 1 (C4D1), after 6 weeks of nivolumab. Every trial patient had relapsed after autologous stem cell transplantation, and cohorts A, B and C differed in prior brentuximab vedotin exposure. The trial cohort included 50 to 60 patients with relapsed/refractory classical Hodgkin lymphoma, and each patient had a best overall response of complete response, partial response or progressive disease. In the multi-cohort phase II CheckMate 205 trial, trial patients received single-agent nivolumab. An independent review committee assessed best overall response by applying the 2007 International Working Group response criteria. Trial PBMCs were collected immediately before nivolumab initiation (C1D1) and during therapy at cycle 2 day 1 and cycle 4 day 1. After peripheral blood was drawn into 8 mL Vacutainer Cell Preparation Tubes, PBMCs were isolated by centrifugation and then cryopreserved.

Note on this clone: The antigen this receptor binds is unknown. Base quality data are lacking; no much larger clone is found one base away.

Taken from the germline V gene, the CDR1 and CDR2 loops are SGHRS and YFSETQ. The CDR3 goes from the cysteine to the phenylalanine over 16 residues. CDR3 DNA only is kept here, 48 bases in frame from base 1. V trim: 4 bases; J trim: 0 bases; unmatched bases: 7. The receptor chain draws on TRBV5-1 and TRBJ2-3; TRBD2 agrees with 8 junctional bases. Source: peripheral blood mononuclear cells (PBMCs), taken before the fourth cycle of nivolumab. This receptor was obtained from a human donor with classical Hodgkin lymphoma. The DNA is as follows: TGCGCCAGCAGCACCGGGAGGGCGTCTAGCACAGATACGCAGTATTTT. Protein translation: CASSTGRASSTDTQYF.